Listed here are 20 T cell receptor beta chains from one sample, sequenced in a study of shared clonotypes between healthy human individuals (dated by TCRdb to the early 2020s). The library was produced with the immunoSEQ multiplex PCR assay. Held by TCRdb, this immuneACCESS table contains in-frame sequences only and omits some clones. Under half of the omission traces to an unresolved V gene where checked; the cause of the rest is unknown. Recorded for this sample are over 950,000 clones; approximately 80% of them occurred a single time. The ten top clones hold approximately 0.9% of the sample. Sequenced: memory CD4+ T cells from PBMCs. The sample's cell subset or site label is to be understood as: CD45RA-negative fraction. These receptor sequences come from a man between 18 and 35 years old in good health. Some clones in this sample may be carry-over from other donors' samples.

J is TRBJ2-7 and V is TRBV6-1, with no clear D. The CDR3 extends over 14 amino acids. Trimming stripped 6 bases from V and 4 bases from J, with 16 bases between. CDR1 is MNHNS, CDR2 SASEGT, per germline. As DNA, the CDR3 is TGTGCCAGCAGGGCCGAGACAAGATCGTACGAGCAGTACTTC. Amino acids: CASRAETRSYEQYF.

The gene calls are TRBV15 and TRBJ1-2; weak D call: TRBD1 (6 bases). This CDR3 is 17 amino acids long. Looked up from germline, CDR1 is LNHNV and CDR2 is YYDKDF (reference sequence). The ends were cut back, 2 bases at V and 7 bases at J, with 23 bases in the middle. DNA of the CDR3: TGTGCCACCAGCAGACACGCATTACCGGGGGCAAGGGGTGGCTACACCTTC. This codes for CATSRHALPGARGGYTF.

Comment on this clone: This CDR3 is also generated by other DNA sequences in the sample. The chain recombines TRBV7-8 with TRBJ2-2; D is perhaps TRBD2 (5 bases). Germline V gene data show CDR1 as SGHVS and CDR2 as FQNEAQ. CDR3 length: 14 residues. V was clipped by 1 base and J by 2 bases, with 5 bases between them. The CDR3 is CASSLGLNTGELFF. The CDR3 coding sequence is TGTGCCAGCAGCTTAGGACTAAACACCGGGGAGCTGTTTTTT.

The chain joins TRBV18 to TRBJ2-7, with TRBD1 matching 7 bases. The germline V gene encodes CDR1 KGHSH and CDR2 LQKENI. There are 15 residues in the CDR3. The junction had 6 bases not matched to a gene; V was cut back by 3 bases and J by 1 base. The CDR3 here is CASSPRDSRSYEQYF. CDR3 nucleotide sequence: TGTGCCAGCTCACCCCGGGACAGCCGATCCTACGAGCAGTACTTC.

The CDR3 sequence: CASTSPGTFEQYF. The CDR3 region has the DNA TGTGCCAGCACCTCTCCCGGGACTTTTGAGCAGTACTTC. This chain joins TRBV7-2 and TRBJ2-7, with a tentative D call TRBD2 (6 bases). The CDR3 runs to 13 residues. V lost 7 bases, J lost 7 bases, and 17 bases lay in between. The germline V gene has CDR1 SGHTA and CDR2 FQGNSA.

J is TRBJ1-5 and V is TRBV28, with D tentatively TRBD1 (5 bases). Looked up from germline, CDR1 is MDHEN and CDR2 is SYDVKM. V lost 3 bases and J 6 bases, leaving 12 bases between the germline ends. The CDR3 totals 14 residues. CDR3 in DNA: TGTGCCAGCAGTTTGTGGGGGGTTGGTCAGCCCCAGCATTTT. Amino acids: CASSLWGVGQPQHF.

CDR3 nucleotide sequence: TGTGCCATCAAGGAGGGAGGGAGCTCCTACGAGCAGTACTTC. Translating it yields CAIKEGGSSYEQYF. The V gene is TRBV10-3, the J gene TRBJ2-7; 7 nucleotides align to TRBD2. The CDR3 sequence is 14 residues long. V was pared by 7 bases and J by 0 bases, with 6 bases of the junction left unmatched. Per germline, CDR1 ENHRY and CDR2 SYGVKD.

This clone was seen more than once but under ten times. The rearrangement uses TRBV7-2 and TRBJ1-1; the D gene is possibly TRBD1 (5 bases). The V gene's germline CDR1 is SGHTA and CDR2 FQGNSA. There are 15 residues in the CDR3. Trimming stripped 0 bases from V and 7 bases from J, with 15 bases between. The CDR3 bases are TGTGCCAGCAGCTTAGCGGGGACTTTTAGAATTGAAGCTTTCTTT. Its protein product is CASSLAGTFRIEAFF.

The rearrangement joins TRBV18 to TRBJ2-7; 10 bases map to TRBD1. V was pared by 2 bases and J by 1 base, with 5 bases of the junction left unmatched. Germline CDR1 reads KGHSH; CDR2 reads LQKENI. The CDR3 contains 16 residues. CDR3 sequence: CASSPSAGQGSYEQYF. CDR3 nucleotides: TGTGCCAGCTCACCATCGGCGGGACAGGGGTCCTACGAGCAGTACTTC.

The CDR3 protein is CASSLAGTPIYEQYF. The CDR3 DNA follows: TGTGCCAGCAGCTTAGCCGGGACCCCAATCTACGAGCAGTACTTC. The rearrangement joins TRBV11-2 to TRBJ2-7; D is tentatively TRBD1 or TRBD2 (5 bases each). The CDR3 sequence is 15 residues long. The ends were cut back, 1 base at V and 3 bases at J, with 13 bases in the middle. The germline V gene encodes CDR1 SGHAT and CDR2 FQNNGV.

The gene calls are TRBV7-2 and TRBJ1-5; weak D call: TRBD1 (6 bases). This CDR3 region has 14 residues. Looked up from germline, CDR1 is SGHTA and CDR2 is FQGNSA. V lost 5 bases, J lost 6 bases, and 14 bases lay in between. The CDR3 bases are TGTGCCAGCAGCCGAGGGGGGTTTACTCAGCCCCAGCATTTT. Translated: CASSRGGFTQPQHF.

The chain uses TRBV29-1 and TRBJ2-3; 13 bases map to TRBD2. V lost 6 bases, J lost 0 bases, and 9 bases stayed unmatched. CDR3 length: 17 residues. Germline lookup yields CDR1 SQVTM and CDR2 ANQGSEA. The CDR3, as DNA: TGCAGCGTGGTACTAGCGGGAGGGTCCTACAGCACAGATACGCAGTATTTT. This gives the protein CSVVLAGGSYSTDTQYF.

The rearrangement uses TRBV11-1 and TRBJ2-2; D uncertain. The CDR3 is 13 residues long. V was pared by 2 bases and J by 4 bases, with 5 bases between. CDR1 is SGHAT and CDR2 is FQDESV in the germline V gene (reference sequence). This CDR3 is CASSLRITGELFF. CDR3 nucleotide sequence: TGTGCCAGCAGCTTAAGGATCACCGGGGAGCTGTTTTTT.

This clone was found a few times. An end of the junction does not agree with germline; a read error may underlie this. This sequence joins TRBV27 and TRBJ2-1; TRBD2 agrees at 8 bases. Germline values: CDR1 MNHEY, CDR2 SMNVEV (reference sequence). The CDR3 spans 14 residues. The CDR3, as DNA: TGTGCCAGCAGATTATGGACTAGCATTAATGAGCAGTTCTTC. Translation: CASRLWTSINEQFF.

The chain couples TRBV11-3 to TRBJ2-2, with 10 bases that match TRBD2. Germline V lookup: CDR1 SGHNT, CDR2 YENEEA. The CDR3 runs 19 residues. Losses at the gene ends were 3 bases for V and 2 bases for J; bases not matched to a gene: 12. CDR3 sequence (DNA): TGTGCCAGCAGCTTTAGCGGTCTAGCGGGAGAGTTTAACACCGGGGAGCTGTTTTTT. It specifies CASSFSGLAGEFNTGELFF.

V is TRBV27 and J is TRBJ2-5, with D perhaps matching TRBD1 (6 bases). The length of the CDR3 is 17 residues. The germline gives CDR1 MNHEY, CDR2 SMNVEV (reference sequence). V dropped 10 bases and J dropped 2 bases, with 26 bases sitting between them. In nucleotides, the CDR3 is TGTGCCACCAAACCTTTACGGGCACAGGGTTTGCAAGAGACCCAGTACTTC. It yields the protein CATKPLRAQGLQETQYF.

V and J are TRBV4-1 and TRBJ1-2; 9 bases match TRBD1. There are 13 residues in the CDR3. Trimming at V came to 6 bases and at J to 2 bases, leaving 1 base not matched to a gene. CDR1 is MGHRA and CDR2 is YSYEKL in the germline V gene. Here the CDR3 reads CASSGQGNYGYTF. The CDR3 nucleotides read TGCGCCAGCAGTGGACAGGGGAACTATGGCTACACCTTC.

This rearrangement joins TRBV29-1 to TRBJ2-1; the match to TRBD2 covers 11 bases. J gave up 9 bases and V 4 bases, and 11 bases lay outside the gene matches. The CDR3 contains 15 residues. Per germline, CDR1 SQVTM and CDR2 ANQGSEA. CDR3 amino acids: CSVGRASGRYGEQFF. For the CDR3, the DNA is TGCAGCGTTGGGCGGGCTAGCGGGAGGTATGGTGAGCAGTTCTTC.

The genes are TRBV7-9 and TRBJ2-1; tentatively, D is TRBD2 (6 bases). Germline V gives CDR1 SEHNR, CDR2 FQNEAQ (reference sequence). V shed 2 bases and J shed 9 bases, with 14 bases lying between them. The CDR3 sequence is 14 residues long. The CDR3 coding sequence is TGTGCCAGCAGCTTACTGGCTAGCGAGGGTGAGCAGTTCTTC. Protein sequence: CASSLLASEGEQFF.

The CDR3 spells CASRSSGPGTGELFF. CDR3 DNA sequence: TGTGCCAGCAGATCCAGCGGTCCGGGGACCGGGGAGCTGTTTTTT. The chain is built from TRBV5-4 and TRBJ2-2; TRBD2 is a possible D gene (5 bases). V was cut by 5 bases and J by 5 bases, with 16 bases left in between. The CDR3 totals 15 residues. The germline CDR1 and CDR2 sequences are SGHNT and YYREEE (reference sequence).